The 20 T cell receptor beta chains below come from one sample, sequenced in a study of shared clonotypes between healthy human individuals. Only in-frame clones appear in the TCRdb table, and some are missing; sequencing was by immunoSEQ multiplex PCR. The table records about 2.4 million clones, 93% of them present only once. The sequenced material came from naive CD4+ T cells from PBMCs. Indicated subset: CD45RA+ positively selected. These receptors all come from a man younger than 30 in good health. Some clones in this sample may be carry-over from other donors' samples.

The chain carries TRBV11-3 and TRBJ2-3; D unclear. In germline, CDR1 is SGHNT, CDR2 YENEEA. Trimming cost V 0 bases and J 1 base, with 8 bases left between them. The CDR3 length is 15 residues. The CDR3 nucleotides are TGTGCCAGCAGCTTAGAAGGTACACGCACAGATACGCAGTATTTT. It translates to CASSLEGTRTDTQYF.

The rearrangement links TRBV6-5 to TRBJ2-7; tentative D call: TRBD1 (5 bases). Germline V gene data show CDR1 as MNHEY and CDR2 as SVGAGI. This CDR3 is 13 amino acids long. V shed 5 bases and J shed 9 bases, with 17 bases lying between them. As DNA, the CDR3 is TGTGCCAGCAGTAGCCCCGGTAGGACAAGGCAGTACTTC. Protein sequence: CASSSPGRTRQYF.

This CDR3 is CATHRDFRTGELFF. In DNA, the CDR3 is TGTGCCACCCACAGGGATTTTAGGACCGGGGAGCTGTTTTTT. The gene calls are TRBV6-1 and TRBJ2-2, with a possible D match to TRBD1 (6 bases). Looked up from germline, CDR1 is MNHNS and CDR2 is SASEGT. V was pared by 10 bases and J by 5 bases, with 17 bases between. This CDR3 spans 14 amino acids.

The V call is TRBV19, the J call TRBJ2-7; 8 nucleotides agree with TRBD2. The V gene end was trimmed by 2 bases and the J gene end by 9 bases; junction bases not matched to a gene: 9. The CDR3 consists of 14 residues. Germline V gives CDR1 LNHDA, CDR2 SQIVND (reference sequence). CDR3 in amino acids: CASSITPGGFGQYF. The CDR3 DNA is TGTGCCAGTAGTATAACGCCGGGAGGGTTCGGGCAGTACTTC.

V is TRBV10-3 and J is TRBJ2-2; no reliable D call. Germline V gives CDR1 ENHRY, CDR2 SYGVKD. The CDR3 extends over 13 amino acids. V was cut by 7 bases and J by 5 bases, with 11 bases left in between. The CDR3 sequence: CAITGRQTGELFF. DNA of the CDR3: TGTGCCATCACCGGACGGCAAACCGGGGAGCTGTTTTTT.

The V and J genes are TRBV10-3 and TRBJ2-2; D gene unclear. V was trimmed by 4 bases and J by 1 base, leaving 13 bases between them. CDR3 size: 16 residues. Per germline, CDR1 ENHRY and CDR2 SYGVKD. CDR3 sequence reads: CAISGTEILNTGELFF. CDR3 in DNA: TGTGCCATCAGTGGTACAGAGATTCTGAACACCGGGGAGCTGTTTTTT.

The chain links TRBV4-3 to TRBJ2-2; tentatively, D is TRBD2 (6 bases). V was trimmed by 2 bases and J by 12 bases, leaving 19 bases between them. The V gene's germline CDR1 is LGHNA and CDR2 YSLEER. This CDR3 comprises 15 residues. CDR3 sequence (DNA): TGCGCCAGCAGCCAACTCCCGGGGACTTCTCTGAAGCTGTTTTTT. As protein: CASSQLPGTSLKLFF.

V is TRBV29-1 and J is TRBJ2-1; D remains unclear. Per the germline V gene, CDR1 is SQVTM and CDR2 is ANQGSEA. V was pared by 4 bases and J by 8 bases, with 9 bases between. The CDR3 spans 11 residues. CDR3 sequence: CSVANVDEQFF. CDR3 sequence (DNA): TGCAGCGTTGCGAATGTCGATGAGCAGTTCTTC.

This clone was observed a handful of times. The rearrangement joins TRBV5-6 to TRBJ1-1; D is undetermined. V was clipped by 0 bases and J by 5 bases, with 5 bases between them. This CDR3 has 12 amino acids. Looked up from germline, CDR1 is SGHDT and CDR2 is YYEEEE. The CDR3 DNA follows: TGTGCCAGCAGCTTGGCACCGACTGAAGCTTTCTTT. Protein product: CASSLAPTEAFF.

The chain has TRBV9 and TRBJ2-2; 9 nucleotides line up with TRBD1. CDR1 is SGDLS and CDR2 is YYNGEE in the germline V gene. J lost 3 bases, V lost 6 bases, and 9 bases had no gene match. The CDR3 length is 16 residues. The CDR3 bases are TGTGCCAGCACCCTCCGGGACAGGGCTGACACCGGGGAGCTGTTTTTT. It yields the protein CASTLRDRADTGELFF.

The chain's CDR3 is CASSFGRAGGYTF. CDR3 nucleotides: TGTGCCAGCAGCTTTGGGAGAGCCGGAGGCTACACCTTC. The genes are TRBV5-6 and TRBJ1-2; D ambiguous. Between the trimmed V and J ends, which lost 2 bases and 8 bases, there was a span of 13 bases. CDR1 and CDR2 (germline): SGHDT, YYEEEE. The CDR3 extends over 13 amino acids.

DNA for the CDR3: TGTGCCAGTAGCCATCCGGTCGGTCTAGCGGGAGGATCTGAGGAGACCCAGTACTTC. This encodes CASSHPVGLAGGSEETQYF. The gene calls are TRBV19 and TRBJ2-5, with 11 bases lining up with TRBD2. This CDR3 region has 19 residues. Germline values: CDR1 LNHDA, CDR2 SQIVND (reference sequence). The J segment lost 5 bases and the V segment lost 6 bases, leaving 20 bases of the junction unmatched.

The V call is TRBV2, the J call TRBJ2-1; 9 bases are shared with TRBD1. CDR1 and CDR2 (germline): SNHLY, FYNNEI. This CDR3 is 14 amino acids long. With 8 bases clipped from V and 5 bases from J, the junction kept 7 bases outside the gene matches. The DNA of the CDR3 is TGTGCCAGCTGCGGACAGGGGCTCAACAATGAGCAGTTCTTC. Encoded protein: CASCGQGLNNEQFF.

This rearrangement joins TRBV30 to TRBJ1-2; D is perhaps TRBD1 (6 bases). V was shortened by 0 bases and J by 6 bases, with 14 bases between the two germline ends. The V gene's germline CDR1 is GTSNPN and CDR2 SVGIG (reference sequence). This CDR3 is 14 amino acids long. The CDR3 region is CAWSVSPGAHGYTF. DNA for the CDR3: TGTGCCTGGAGTGTAAGTCCGGGGGCGCATGGCTACACCTTC.

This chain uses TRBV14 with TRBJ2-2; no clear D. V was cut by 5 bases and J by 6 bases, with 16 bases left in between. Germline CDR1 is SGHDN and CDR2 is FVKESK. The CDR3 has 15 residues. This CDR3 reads CASSFSPWGAGELFF. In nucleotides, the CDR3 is TGTGCCAGCAGCTTTAGCCCCTGGGGTGCCGGGGAGCTGTTTTTT.

The CDR3 bases are TGTGCTAGTGGTTTGGTAGCAGCGGGAGGGCCTTCGGATACGCAGTATTTT. Encoded protein: CASGLVAAGGPSDTQYF. The V and J genes are TRBV12-5 and TRBJ2-3; 10 bases map to TRBD2. V trimming: 0 bases; J trimming: 6 bases; junction bases outside the gene matches: 9. Germline CDR1 is LGHNT and CDR2 is FRNRAP. This CDR3 spans 17 amino acids. The entire variable domain, with the rest obtained from reference TRBV12-5 and TRBJ2-3, is as follows: DARVTQTPRHKVTEMGQEVTMRCQPILGHNTVFWYRQTMMQGLELLAYFRNRAPLDDSGMPKDRFSAEMPDATLATLKIQPSEPRDSAVYFCASGLVAAGGPSDTQYFGPGTRLTVL.

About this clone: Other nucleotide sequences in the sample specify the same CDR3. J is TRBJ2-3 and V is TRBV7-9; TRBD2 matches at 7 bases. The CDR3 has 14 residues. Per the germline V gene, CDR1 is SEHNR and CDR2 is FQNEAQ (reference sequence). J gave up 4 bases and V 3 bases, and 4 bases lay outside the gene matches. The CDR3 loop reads CASSLGGSSDTQYF. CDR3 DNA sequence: TGTGCCAGCAGCTTGGGCGGGAGCTCAGATACGCAGTATTTT.

The CDR3 DNA reads as TGTGCCAGCAGTTTTCTTTCCCGGGACATCTATAGGGATACGCAGTATTTT. Translating gives CASSFLSRDIYRDTQYF. V usage is TRBV28 and J usage is TRBJ2-3, with D maybe TRBD1 (6 bases). CDR3 length equals 17 residues. Germline-derived CDR1 and CDR2 are MDHEN and SYDVKM. V was trimmed by 3 bases and J by 6 bases, leaving 22 bases between them. Looking up the rest from reference TRBV28 and TRBJ2-3 gives the full variable domain: DVKVTQSSRYLVKRTGEKVFLECVQDMDHENMFWYRQDPGLGLRLIYFSYDVKMKEKGDIPEGYSVSREKKERFSLILESASTNQTSMYLCASSFLSRDIYRDTQYFGPGTRLTVL.

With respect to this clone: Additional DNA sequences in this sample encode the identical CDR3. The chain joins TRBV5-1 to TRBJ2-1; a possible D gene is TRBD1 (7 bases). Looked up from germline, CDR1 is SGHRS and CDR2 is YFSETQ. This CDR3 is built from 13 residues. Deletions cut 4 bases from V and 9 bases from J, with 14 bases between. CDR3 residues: CASSLEGAGEQFF. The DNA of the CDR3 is TGCGCCAGCAGCCTGGAGGGGGCCGGTGAGCAGTTCTTC.

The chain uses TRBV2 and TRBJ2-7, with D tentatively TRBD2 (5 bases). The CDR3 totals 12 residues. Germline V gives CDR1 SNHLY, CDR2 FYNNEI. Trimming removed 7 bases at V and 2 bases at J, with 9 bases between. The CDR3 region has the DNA TGTGCCAGCACCACCGGGACCTACGAGCAGTACTTC. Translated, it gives CASTTGTYEQYF.